This T cell receptor (beta chain) originates from a study of regulatory T cells in long-lasting Graves disease (dated by TCRdb to 2020 to 2023). Concerning the study at large: To count as having persistent Graves' disease, a patient had to have received antithyroid drug treatment for over 5 years with TSH receptor autoantibodies remaining persistently positive. In the clinical cohort, patients with persistent Graves' disease had used antithyroid drugs for an average of about 10.3 years. The study was conducted in China and was registered as a clinical trial. Patients with persistent Graves' disease were compared with patients with newly diagnosed Graves' disease using TCR sequencing and RNA sequencing of peripheral blood. TCR sequencing covered some 13 persistent and around 20 newly diagnosed Graves' disease patients, around 35 samples in total.

Library construction relied on multiplex PCR. The instrument was an Illumina HiSeq 4000. CDR3 regions were amplified by Arm-PCR with iRepertoire HTBI primers to construct TCR beta libraries. Before sequencing, the PCR products underwent gel purification. The authors processed their data as follows. Gene usage analysis of CDR3 amino acid clonotypes relied on the roughly 60 TRBV and 15 or so TRBJ segments identified across samples. COPE and FqMerger were used to merge filtered high-quality paired reads into contigs. Contigs were aligned with BLAST to IMGT TRBV, TRBD and TRBJ reference genes, and CDR3 was defined per IMGT. Any clonotype with a frequency above 0.1% was classified as a highly expanded clone. Shannon entropy was used to measure repertoire diversity, and the Gini coefficient was used to measure V-J evenness. Clonotypes shared by more than one individual were considered public. TCRdb reprocessing: public reads trimmed at Q25 with fastp, clones called with MiXCR, in-frame beta chains kept. Entries are consolidated by CDR3 protein sequence, retaining the most common genes and DNA. These V and J calls derive from TCRdb rather than the authors' analysis. The table for this sample lists under 500,000 distinct CDR3 sequences; roughly 20% of them were counted only once. Around 20% of the sample comes from the top ten.

Overall results and qualifications from the work: The small sample size was acknowledged by the authors as a limitation that may reduce accuracy. Patients with persistent disease shared more public clonotypes (around 2,700) than newly diagnosed patients did (966). Only peripheral blood was studied, because thyroid tissue, the primary lesion, was inaccessible. Preferential use of TRBV28, TRBJ1-2 and TRBJ2-5 was observed in persistent disease, whereas TRBV20-1 and TRBJ2-1 were favored in newly diagnosed disease. Sequencing and analysis were limited to the TCR beta chain. Compared with newly diagnosed patients, patients with persistent Graves' disease had lower TCR Shannon entropy and fewer highly expanded clones, which suggests clonal expansion.

The V and J ends are trimmed by 3 bases and 8 bases, leaving 16 bases between them. CDR1 and CDR2, per the germline V gene (reference sequence), are GTSNPN and SVGIG. Including the terminal cysteine and phenylalanine, the CDR3 comprises 14 residues. Solely the CDR3 DNA is kept, with 42 bases framed from the first base. About this clonotype: Its specific antigen is unknown. No much larger clone is present one base from it, and per-base qualities are unavailable.

The intended sense of this specimen's time point label: persistent/refractory GD, antithyroid drugs over 5 years with positive TRAb. RNA was extracted from PBMCs in TRIzol for both TCR sequencing and RNA sequencing. The diagnosis of Graves' disease was made according to American Thyroid Association guidelines. Patients for the study were recruited at an endocrinology department in Xi'an, China. Each patient gave approximately 10 milliliters of peripheral blood, collected in an EDTA anticoagulant tube. Ficoll Paque Plus density gradient separation was used to isolate PBMCs, and no further T cell sorting was performed. An Agilent 2100 Bioanalyzer and agarose gel were used to check RNA quality, while a NanoDrop 2000 measured RNA concentration.

The sequence joins TRBV30 to TRBJ1-4, with TRBD1 tentatively as D gene (6 bases match). The specimen was peripheral blood mononuclear cells (PBMCs), collected when the disease was refractory, from a patient treated with antithyroid drugs. This TCR was recovered from a female donor with Graves disease. The DNA reads TGTGCCTGGAGAGGAGGGGGGGCTGGGGAAAAACTGTTTTTT. It encodes CAWRGGGAGEKLFF. Reference TRBV30 and TRBJ1-4 proteins supply the regions before and after the CDR3; the full variable domain is: SQTIHQWPATLVQPVGSPLSLECTVEGTSNPNLYWYRQAAGRGLQLLFYSVGIGQISSEVPQNLSASRPQDRQFILSSKKLLLSDSGFYLCAWRGGGAGEKLFFGSGTQLSVL.